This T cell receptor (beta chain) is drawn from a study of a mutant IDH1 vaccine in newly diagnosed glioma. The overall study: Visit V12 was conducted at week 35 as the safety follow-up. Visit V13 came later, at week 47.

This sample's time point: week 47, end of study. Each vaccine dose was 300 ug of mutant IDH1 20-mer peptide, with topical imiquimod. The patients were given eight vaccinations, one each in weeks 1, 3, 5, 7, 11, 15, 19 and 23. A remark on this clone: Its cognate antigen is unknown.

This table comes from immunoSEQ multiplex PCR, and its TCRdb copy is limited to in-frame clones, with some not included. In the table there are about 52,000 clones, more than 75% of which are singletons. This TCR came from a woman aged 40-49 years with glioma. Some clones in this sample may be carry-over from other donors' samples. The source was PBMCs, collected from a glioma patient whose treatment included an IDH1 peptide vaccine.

The CDR3 loop reads CASPPQYGYTF. For the CDR3, the DNA is TGTGCCTCCCCCCCGCAGTATGGCTACACCTTC. The rearrangement links TRBV30 to TRBJ1-2; D not resolved. V was shortened by 7 bases and J by 5 bases, with 11 bases between the two germline ends. Germline loops: CDR1 GTSNPN, CDR2 SVGIG (reference sequence). The CDR3 is 11 amino acids.